The present T cell receptor beta chain was sequenced within a study of radiotherapy plus CTLA-4 blockade in lung cancer. Study outcomes and limitations: Tumor-derived TCR clones expanded in blood after radiotherapy plus ipilimumab. Early blood T cell clone dynamics, with interferon-beta, were reported to best predict response.

Details on this clone: Its antigen is as yet unknown.

It was focal radiation plus CTLA-4 blockade with ipilimumab that patients with chemo-refractory metastatic non-small-cell lung cancer received. Sequenced by immunoSEQ multiplex PCR; TCRdb stores in-frame clones only, minus some. The data contain tens of thousands of clones, around 79% of them seen just once; the ten biggest clones take up approximately 3.8%. Germline V CDR1 and CDR2: SGHRS, YFSETQ. There are 20 residues in the CDR3. V lost 0 bases to trimming and J lost 1 base; unmatched junction nucleotides: 8. This specimen was peripheral blood, taken from a patient treated with radiotherapy plus ipilimumab. The genes are TRBV5-1 and TRBJ2-2; 14 nucleotides agree with TRBD2. The TCR originated in a human donor with non-small cell lung cancer who had a partial response to radiotherapy plus ipilimumab. Some clones in this sample may be carry-over from other donors' samples. For the CDR3, the DNA is TGCGCCAGCAGCTTGGTTCCGGGACTAGCGGGAGACCTGAACACCGGGGAGCTGTTTTTT. Translating it yields CASSLVPGLAGDLNTGELFF. Filled out from reference TRBV5-1 and TRBJ2-2, the complete variable domain reads KAGVTQTPRYLIKTRGQQVTLSCSPISGHRSVSWYQQTPGQGLQFLFEYFSETQRNKGNFPGRFSGRQFSNSRSEMNVSTLELGDSALYLCASSLVPGLAGDLNTGELFFGEGSRLTVL.